A single sample is the source of the 14 T cell receptor beta chains below, sequenced in a study of brain T cells in children with intractable seizures. The assay was immunoSEQ multiplex PCR, and TCRdb's table has in-frame clones only and misses some. The sample yields some 64,000 clones, more than 95% seen once. Sequenced material: peripheral blood, taken at surgery. The receptors shown here come from a boy under two years old with focal cortical dysplasia and intractable seizures.

The CDR3 sequence: CASSLPGARTDTQYF. CDR3 DNA: TGTGCCAGCAGCTTGCCGGGGGCGCGCACAGATACGCAGTATTTT. The chain has TRBV5-6 and TRBJ2-3, with D possibly being TRBD1 or TRBD2 (6 bases each). The V end was cut by 1 base, the J end by 1 base, with 10 bases between. The germline CDR1 and CDR2 sequences are SGHDT and YYEEEE. The CDR3 has 15 residues.

V and J are TRBV19 and TRBJ2-1; 12 bases map to TRBD2. Trimming cost V 4 bases and J 8 bases; bases outside gene matches: 3. This CDR3 is 14 amino acids long. Germline V lookup: CDR1 LNHDA, CDR2 SQIVND (reference sequence). CDR3 DNA: TGTGCCAGTAGTACTAGCGGGGGGGCGGATGAGCAGTTCTTC. Its protein is CASSTSGGADEQFF. The whole variable domain, filled in from reference TRBV19 and TRBJ2-1, reads DGGITQSPKYLFRKEGQNVTLSCEQNLNHDAMYWYRQDPGQGLRLIYYSQIVNDFQKGDIAEGYSVSREKKESFPLTVTSAQKNPTAFYLCASSTSGGADEQFFGPGTRLTVL.

V is TRBV6-5 and J is TRBJ2-3, with TRBD2 matching over 7 bases. This CDR3 has 14 residues. The germline V gene has CDR1 MNHEY and CDR2 SVGAGI. Losses at the gene ends were 9 bases for V and 2 bases for J; bases not matched to a gene: 8. The CDR3 DNA sequence: TGTGCCAGTAAGCGGGATACCACCACAGATACGCAGTATTTT. Its translation: CASKRDTTTDTQYF.

The chain is built from TRBV2 and TRBJ2-7; TRBD1 might be the D (6 bases). Looked up from germline, CDR1 is SNHLY and CDR2 is FYNNEI. This CDR3 region has 15 residues. V gave up 5 bases and J gave up 2 bases, with 16 bases separating them. DNA of the CDR3: TGTGCCAGCAGTCAAACAACAGGGACCCCCTACGAGCAGTACTTC. Residues: CASSQTTGTPYEQYF.

V is TRBV14 and J is TRBJ2-7; D is ambiguous. The CDR3 is 11 residues long. Trimming cost V 0 bases and J 3 bases, with 0 bases left between them. Looked up from germline, CDR1 is SGHDN and CDR2 is FVKESK. In DNA, the CDR3 is TGTGCCAGCAGCCAAGACTACGAGCAGTACTTC. This translates into CASSQDYEQYF. The full variable domain, in which reference TRBV14 and TRBJ2-7 provide the parts outside the CDR3, is EAGVTQFPSHSVIEKGQTVTLRCDPISGHDNLYWYRRVMGKEIKFLLHFVKESKQDESGMPNNRFLAERTGGTYSTLKVQPAELEDSGVYFCASSQDYEQYFGPGTRLTVT.

The genes are TRBV7-2 and TRBJ2-7, with 13 bases that match TRBD2. The CDR3 sequence is 15 residues long. Germline loops: CDR1 SGHTA, CDR2 FQGNSA. After removal of 2 bases from V and 4 bases from J, the junction contained 2 bases not matched to a gene. The CDR3 loop reads CASSLRTSGSYEQYF. The DNA for the CDR3 is TGTGCCAGCAGCTTAAGGACTAGCGGGAGTTACGAGCAGTACTTC.

This clone appeared once. The rearrangement joins TRBV7-2 to TRBJ2-5; the match to TRBD2 covers 7 bases. The germline CDR1 and CDR2 sequences are SGHTA and FQGNSA. This CDR3 is 15 amino acids long. J was trimmed by 5 bases and V by 0 bases; bases with no gene match: 6. The chain's CDR3 is CASSLAGGPWETQYF. In DNA form, the CDR3 reads TGTGCCAGCAGCTTAGCGGGAGGGCCTTGGGAGACCCAGTACTTC.

V gene TRBV5-1 combines with J gene TRBJ2-5; a possible D gene is TRBD2 (5 bases). The germline V gene has CDR1 SGHRS and CDR2 YFSETQ. The CDR3 is 18 amino acids. The V end lost 0 bases, the J end lost 5 bases, and 23 bases lay between the germline ends. The CDR3 sequence: CASSLAIGAGPSGETQYF. The CDR3 coding sequence is TGCGCCAGCAGCTTGGCAATTGGTGCGGGCCCCTCGGGGGAGACCCAGTACTTC.

For this clone: Germline is not matched at one junction end, which may reflect a read error. This chain links TRBV4-1 with TRBJ1-1; D is unresolved. Germline V gene lookup returns CDR1 MGHRA and CDR2 YSYEKL. CDR3 length: 13 residues. In DNA form, the CDR3 reads TGCGCCAGCACCCAAGATGGCTACACTGAAGCTTTCTTT. It translates to CASTQDGYTEAFF.

This rearrangement joins TRBV5-8 to TRBJ1-5, with D unclear. This CDR3 region has 15 residues. The V gene's germline CDR1 is SGHTS and CDR2 YDEGEE. V lost 0 bases to trimming and J lost 6 bases, with 13 bases between them. The CDR3 region is CASSLGQTLSQPQHF. The CDR3 bases are TGTGCCAGCAGCTTGGGGCAGACCCTAAGTCAGCCCCAGCATTTT.

V and J are TRBV5-1 and TRBJ2-5, with D unclear. Trimming stripped 0 bases from V and 5 bases from J, with 14 bases between. The CDR3 extends over 15 amino acids. Germline-derived CDR1 and CDR2 are SGHRS and YFSETQ. The CDR3 protein is CASSLVGQVGETQYF. The CDR3 bases are TGCGCCAGCAGCTTGGTGGGTCAGGTAGGGGAGACCCAGTACTTC.

V usage is TRBV10-2 and J usage is TRBJ1-1, with D perhaps TRBD1 (5 bases). The V gene lost 4 bases and the J gene lost 4 bases, with 10 bases spanning the gap. The germline V gene has CDR1 WSHSY and CDR2 SAAADI. The CDR3 is 13 amino acids. The CDR3 is CASSGEGTTEAFF. The CDR3 coding sequence is TGCGCCAGCAGTGGCGAGGGGACCACTGAAGCTTTCTTT.

The V and J genes are TRBV27 and TRBJ2-3, with D unclear. V gave up 0 bases and J gave up 7 bases, with 20 bases separating them. This CDR3 is built from 17 residues. CDR1 and CDR2 (germline): MNHEY, SMNVEV (reference sequence). CDR3 bases: TGTGCCAGCAGTTTATCGTGGTCGCCTATTAAGGTGAATACGCAGTATTTT. Translated, it gives CASSLSWSPIKVNTQYF.

This sequence joins TRBV6-5 and TRBJ2-3, with D unresolved. CDR1 is MNHEY and CDR2 is SVGAGI in the germline V gene. Trimming shortened V by 2 bases and J by 1 base, and 7 bases separated the two germline ends. The CDR3 sequence is 14 residues long. CDR3 in amino acids: CASSYADRTDTQYF. The CDR3 coding sequence is TGTGCCAGCAGTTACGCGGACCGCACAGATACGCAGTATTTT.